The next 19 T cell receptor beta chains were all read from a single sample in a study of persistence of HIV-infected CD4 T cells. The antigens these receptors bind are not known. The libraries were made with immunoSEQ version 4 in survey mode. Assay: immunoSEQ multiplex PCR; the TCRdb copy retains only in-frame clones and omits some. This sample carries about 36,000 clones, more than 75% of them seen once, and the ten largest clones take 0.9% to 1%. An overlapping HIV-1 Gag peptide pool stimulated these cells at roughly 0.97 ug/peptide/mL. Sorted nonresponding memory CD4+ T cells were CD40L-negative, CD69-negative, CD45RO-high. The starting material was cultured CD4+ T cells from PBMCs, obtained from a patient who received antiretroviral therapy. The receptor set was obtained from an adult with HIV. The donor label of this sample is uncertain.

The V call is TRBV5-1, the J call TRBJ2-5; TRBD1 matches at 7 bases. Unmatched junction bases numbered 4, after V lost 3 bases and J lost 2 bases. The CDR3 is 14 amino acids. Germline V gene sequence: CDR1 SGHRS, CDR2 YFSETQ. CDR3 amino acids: CASSYGTAQETQYF. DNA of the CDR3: TGCGCCAGCAGCTACGGGACAGCTCAAGAGACCCAGTACTTC.

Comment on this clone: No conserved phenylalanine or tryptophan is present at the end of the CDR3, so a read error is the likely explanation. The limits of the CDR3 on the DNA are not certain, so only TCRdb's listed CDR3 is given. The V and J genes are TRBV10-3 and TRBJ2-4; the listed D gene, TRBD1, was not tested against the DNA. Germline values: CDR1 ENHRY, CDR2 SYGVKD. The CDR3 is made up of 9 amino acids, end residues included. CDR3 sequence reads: CAISESKQA.

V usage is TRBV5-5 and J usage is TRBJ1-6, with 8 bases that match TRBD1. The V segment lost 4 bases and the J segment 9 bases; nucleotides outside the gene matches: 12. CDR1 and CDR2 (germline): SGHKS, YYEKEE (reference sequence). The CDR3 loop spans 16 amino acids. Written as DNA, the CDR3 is TGTGCCAGCAGCCCTGCCCCGGGACAGGTCGCTTCACCCCTCCACTTT. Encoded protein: CASSPAPGQVASPLHF.

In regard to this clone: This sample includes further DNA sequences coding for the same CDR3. The CDR3 DNA is TGTGCCAGCTCCCTAGCGGGGGGCCCCACAGATACGCAGTATTTT. As protein: CASSLAGGPTDTQYF. The chain is built from TRBV6-5 and TRBJ2-3; 11 nucleotides match TRBD2. The CDR3 runs to 15 residues. Trimming at V came to 8 bases and at J to 2 bases, leaving 6 bases not matched to a gene. In germline, CDR1 is MNHEY, CDR2 SVGAGI.

Here the CDR3 reads CASSPLQGSTDTQYF. DNA of the CDR3: TGTGCCAGCTCACCCCTTCAGGGGAGCACAGATACGCAGTATTTT. V usage is TRBV18 and J usage is TRBJ2-3; D is perhaps TRBD1 (6 bases). Germline CDR1 is KGHSH and CDR2 is LQKENI. This CDR3 spans 15 amino acids. Between the trimmed V and J ends, which lost 3 bases and 0 bases, there was a span of 10 bases.

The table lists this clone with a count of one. CDR3 in DNA: TGTGCCAGCAGCCTAGGGACAGGGAGGGGAAACACCATATATTTT. Translating gives CASSLGTGRGNTIYF. This chain uses TRBV3-1 (or the pseudogene TRBV3-2) with TRBJ1-3; 9 bases are shared with TRBD1. Trimming removed 4 bases from V and 4 bases from J; junction bases left unmatched: 5. Germline V CDR1 and CDR2: LGHDT, YNNKEL (reference sequence). CDR3 size: 15 residues.

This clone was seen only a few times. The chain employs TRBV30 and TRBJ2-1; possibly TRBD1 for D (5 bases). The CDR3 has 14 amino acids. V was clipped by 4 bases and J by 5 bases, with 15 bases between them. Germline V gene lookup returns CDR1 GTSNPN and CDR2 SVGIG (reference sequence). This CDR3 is CAWMGPWSNNEQFF. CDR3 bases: TGTGCCTGGATGGGGCCTTGGTCGAACAATGAGCAGTTCTTC.

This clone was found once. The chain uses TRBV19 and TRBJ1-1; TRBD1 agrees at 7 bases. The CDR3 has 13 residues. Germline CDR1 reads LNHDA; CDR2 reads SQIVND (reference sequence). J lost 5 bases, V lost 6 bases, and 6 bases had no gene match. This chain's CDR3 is CASSHDRATEAFF. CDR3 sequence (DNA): TGTGCCAGTAGCCACGACAGGGCAACTGAAGCTTTCTTT.

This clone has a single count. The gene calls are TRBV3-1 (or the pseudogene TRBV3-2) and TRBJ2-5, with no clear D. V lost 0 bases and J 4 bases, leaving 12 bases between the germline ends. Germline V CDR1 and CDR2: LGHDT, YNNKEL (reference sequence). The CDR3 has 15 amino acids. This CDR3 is CASSQDIARSETQYF. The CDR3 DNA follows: TGTGCCAGCAGCCAAGATATCGCTAGATCAGAGACCCAGTACTTC.

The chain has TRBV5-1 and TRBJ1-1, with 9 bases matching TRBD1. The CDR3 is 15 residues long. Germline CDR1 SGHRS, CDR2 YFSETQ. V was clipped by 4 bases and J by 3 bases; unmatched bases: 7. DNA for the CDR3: TGCGCCAGCAGCGGGGGGACAGGGAAACACACTGAAGCTTTCTTT. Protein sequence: CASSGGTGKHTEAFF.

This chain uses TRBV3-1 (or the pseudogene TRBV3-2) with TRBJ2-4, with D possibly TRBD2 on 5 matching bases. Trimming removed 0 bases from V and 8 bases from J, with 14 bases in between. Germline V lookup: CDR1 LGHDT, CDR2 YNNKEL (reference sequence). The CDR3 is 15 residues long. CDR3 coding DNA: TGTGCCAGCAGCCAAGATAGTTACGGCGGGTACATTCAGTACTTC. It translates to CASSQDSYGGYIQYF.

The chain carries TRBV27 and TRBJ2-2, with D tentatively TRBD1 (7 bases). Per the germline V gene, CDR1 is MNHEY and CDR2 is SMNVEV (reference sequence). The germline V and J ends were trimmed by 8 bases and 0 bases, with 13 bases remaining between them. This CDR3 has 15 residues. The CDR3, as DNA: TGTGCCAGCGGGGGGACAGCGACGAACACCGGGGAGCTGTTTTTT. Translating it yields CASGGTATNTGELFF.

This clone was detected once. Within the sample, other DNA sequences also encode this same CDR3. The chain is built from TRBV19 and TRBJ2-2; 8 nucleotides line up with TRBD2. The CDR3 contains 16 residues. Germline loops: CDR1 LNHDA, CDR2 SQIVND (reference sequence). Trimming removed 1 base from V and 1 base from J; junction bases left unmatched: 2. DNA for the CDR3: TGTGCCAGTAGTATAGGGCTAGCGGGGAACACCGGGGAGCTGTTTTTT. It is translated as CASSIGLAGNTGELFF.

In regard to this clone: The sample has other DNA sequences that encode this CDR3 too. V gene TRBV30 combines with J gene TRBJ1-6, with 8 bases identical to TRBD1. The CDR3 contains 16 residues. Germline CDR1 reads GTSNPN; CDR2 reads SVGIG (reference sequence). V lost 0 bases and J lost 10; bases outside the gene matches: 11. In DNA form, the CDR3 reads TGTGCCTGGAGTGTAATCGGGCAGGGGGCGGGGTCACCCCTCCACTTT. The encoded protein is CAWSVIGQGAGSPLHF. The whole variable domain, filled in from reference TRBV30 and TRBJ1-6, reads SQTIHQWPATLVQPVGSPLSLECTVEGTSNPNLYWYRQAAGRGLQLLFYSVGIGQISSEVPQNLSASRPQDRQFILSSKKLLLSDSGFYLCAWSVIGQGAGSPLHFGNGTRLTVT.

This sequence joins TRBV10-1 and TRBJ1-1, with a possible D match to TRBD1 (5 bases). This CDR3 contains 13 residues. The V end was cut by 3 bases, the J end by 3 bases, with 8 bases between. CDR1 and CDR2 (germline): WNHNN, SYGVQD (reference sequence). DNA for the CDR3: TGCGCCAGCAGTGAAGGGGATTACACTGAAGCTTTCTTT. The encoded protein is CASSEGDYTEAFF.

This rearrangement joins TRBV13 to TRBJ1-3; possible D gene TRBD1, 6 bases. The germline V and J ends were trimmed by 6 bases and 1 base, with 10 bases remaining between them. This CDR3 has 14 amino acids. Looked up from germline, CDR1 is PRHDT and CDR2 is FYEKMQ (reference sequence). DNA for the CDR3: TGTGCCAGCAGAAGGGGGTTTTCTGGAAACACCATATATTTT. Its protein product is CASRRGFSGNTIYF.

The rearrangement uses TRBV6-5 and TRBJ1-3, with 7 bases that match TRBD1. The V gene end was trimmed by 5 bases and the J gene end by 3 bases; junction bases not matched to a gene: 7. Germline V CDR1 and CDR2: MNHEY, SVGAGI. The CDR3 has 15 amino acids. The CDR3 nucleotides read TGTGCCAGCAGTACCTTGACAGGGATTGGAAACACCATATATTTT. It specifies CASSTLTGIGNTIYF.

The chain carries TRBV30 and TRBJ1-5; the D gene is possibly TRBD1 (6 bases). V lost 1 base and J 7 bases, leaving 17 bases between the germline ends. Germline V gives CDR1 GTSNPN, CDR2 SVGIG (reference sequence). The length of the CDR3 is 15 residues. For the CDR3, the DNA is TGTGCCTGGAGTGGCCGACAGGACGAGGGGCAGCCCCAGCATTTT. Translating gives CAWSGRQDEGQPQHF.

The CDR3 sequence: CSVRSDQETQYF. Written as DNA, the CDR3 is TGCAGCGTTCGGTCAGACCAAGAGACCCAGTACTTC. The chain is built from TRBV29-1 and TRBJ2-5; no clear D. This CDR3 spans 12 amino acids. Trimming took 5 bases from V and 0 from J, leaving 7 bases between them. Germline lookup yields CDR1 SQVTM and CDR2 ANQGSEA.